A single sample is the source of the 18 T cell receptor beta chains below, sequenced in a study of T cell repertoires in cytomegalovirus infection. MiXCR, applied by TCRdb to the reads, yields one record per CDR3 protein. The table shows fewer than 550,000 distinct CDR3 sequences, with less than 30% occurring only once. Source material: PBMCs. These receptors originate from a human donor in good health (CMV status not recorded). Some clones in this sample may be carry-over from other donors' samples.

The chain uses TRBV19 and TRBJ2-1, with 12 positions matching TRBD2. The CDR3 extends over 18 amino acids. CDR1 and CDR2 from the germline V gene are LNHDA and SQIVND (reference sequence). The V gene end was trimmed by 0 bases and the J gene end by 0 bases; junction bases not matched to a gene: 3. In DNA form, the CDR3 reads TGTGCCAGTAGTATAGAGGAGACTAGCGGGAGCTCCTACAATGAGCAGTTCTTC. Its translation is CASSIEETSGSSYNEQFF.

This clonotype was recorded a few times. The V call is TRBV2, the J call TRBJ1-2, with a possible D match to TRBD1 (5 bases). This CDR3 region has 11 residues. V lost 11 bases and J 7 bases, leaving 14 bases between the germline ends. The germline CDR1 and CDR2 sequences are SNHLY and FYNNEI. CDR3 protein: CAGWGVRGYTF. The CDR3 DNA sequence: TGTGCCGGATGGGGGGTACGTGGCTACACCTTC.

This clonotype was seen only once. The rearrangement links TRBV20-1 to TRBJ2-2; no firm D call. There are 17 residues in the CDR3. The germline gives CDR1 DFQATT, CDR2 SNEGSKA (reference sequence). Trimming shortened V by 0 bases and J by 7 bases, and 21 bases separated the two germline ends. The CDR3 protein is CSARDGGFPHEDGELFF. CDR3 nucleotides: TGCAGTGCTAGAGATGGCGGCTTTCCCCATGAGGACGGGGAGCTGTTTTTT.

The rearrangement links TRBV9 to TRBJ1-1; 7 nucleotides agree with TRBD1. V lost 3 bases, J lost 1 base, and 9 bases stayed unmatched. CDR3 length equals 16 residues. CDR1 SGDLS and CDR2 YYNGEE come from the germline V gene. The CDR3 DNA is TGTGCCAGCAGCGGGGGACAGTCCGACCCGAACACTGAAGCTTTCTTT. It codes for CASSGGQSDPNTEAFF.

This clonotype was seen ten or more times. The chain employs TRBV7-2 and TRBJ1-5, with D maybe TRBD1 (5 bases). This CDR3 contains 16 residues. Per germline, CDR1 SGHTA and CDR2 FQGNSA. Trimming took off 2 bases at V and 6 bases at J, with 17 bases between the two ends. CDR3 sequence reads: CASSLWGAAPGQPQHF. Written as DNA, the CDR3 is TGTGCCAGCAGCTTATGGGGCGCAGCCCCGGGTCAGCCCCAGCATTTT. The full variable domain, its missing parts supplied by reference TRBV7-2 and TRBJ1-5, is GAGVSQSPSNKVTEKGKDVELRCDPISGHTALYWYRQSLGQGLEFLIYFQGNSAPDKSGLPSDRFSAERTGGSVSTLTIQRTQQEDSAVYLCASSLWGAAPGQPQHFGDGTRLSIL.

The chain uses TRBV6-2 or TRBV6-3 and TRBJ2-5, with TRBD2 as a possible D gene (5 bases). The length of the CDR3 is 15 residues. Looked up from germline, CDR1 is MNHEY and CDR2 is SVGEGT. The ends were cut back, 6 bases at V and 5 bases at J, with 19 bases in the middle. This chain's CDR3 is CASRKPDSRRETQYF. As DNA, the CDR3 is TGTGCCAGCAGGAAACCGGACTCGAGAAGGGAGACCCAGTACTTC.

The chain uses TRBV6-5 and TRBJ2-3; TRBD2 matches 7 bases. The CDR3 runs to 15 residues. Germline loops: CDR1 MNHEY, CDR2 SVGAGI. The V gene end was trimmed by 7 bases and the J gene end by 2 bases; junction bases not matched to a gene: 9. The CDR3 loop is CASKPGLSLTDTQYF. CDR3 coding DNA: TGTGCCAGCAAACCGGGACTAAGCCTCACAGATACGCAGTATTTT.

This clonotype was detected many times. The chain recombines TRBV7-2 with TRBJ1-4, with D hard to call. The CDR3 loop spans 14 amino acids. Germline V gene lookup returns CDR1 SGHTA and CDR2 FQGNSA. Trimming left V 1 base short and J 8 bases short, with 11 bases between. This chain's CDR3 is CASSLEVRSEKLFF. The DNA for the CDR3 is TGTGCCAGCAGCTTAGAGGTGCGCTCGGAAAAACTGTTTTTT.

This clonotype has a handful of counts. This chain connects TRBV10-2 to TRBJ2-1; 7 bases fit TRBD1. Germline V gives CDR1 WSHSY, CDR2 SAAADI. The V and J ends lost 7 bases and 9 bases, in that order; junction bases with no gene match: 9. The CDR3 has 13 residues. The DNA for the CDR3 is TGCGCCAGCACCAGGTCAGAGGGGGCTGAGCAGTTCTTC. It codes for CASTRSEGAEQFF.

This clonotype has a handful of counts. The CDR3 protein is CASSLWVGNQPQHF. For the CDR3, the DNA is TGTGCCAGCAGTTTATGGGTGGGGAATCAGCCCCAGCATTTT. The rearrangement links TRBV28 to TRBJ1-5; the D is unclear. Germline assignment: CDR1 MDHEN and CDR2 SYDVKM. The length of the CDR3 is 14 residues. V lost 0 bases, J lost 4 bases, and 7 bases lay in between.

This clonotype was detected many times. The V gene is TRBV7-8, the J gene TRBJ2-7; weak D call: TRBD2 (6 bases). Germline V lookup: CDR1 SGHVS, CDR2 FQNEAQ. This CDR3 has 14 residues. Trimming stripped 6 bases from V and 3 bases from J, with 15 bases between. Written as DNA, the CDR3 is TGTGCCAGCAGACTCAATTGGGGGGACTACGAGCAGTACTTC. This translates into CASRLNWGDYEQYF.

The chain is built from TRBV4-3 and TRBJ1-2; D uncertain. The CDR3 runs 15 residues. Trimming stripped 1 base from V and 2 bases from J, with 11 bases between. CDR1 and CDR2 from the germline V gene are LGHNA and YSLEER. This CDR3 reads CASSQGMEDNYGYTF. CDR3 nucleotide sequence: TGCGCCAGCAGCCAAGGGATGGAGGACAACTATGGCTACACCTTC.

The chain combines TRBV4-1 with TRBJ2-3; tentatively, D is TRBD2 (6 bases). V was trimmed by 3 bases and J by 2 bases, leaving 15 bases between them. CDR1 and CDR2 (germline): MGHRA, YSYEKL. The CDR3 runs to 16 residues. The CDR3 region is CASSQGLPPSTDTQYF. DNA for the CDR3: TGCGCCAGCAGCCAGGGACTTCCACCTTCCACAGATACGCAGTATTTT.

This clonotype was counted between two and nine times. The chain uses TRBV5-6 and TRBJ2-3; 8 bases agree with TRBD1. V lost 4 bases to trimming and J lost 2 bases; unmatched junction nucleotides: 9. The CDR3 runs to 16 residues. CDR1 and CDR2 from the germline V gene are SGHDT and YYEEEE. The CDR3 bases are TGTGCCAGCAGCCGTGAGGACAGGGCCCACACAGATACGCAGTATTTT. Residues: CASSREDRAHTDTQYF. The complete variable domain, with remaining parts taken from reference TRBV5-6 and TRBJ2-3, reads DAGVTQSPTHLIKTRGQQVTLRCSPKSGHDTVSWYQQALGQGPQFIFQYYEEEERQRGNFPDRFSGHQFPNYSSELNVNALLLGDSALYLCASSREDRAHTDTQYFGPGTRLTVL.

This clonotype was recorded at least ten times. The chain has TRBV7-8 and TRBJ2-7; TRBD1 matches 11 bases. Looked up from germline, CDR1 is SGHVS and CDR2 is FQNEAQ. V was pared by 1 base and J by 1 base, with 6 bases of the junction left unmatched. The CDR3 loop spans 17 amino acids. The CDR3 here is CASSLGGGTGGSYEQYV. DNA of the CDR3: TGTGCCAGCAGCTTAGGAGGGGGGACAGGGGGATCCTACGAGCAGTACGTC.

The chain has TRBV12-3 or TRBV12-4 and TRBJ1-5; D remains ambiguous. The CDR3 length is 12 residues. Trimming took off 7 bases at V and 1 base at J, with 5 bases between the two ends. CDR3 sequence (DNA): TGTGCCAGCATGGGGAGCAATCAGCCCCAGCATTTT. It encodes CASMGSNQPQHF.

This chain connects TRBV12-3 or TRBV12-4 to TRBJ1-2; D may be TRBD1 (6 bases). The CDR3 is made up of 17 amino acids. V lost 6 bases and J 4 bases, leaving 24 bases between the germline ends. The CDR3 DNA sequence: TGTGCCAGCAGCACCCGTTATCGACAGGTGTGGTCCTATGGCTACACCTTC. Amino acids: CASSTRYRQVWSYGYTF.

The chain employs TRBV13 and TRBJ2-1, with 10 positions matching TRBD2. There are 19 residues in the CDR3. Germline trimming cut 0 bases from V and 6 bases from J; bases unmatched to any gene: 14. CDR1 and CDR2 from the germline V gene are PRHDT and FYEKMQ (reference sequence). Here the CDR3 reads CASSLGLSTSGNRGNEQFF. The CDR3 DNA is TGTGCCAGCAGCTTAGGCCTTAGTACTAGCGGGAATCGAGGCAATGAGCAGTTCTTC. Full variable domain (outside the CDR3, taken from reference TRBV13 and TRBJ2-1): AAGVIQSPRHLIKEKRETATLKCYPIPRHDTVYWYQQGPGQDPQFLISFYEKMQSDKGSIPDRFSAQQFSDYHSELNMSSLELGDSALYFCASSLGLSTSGNRGNEQFFGPGTRLTVL.